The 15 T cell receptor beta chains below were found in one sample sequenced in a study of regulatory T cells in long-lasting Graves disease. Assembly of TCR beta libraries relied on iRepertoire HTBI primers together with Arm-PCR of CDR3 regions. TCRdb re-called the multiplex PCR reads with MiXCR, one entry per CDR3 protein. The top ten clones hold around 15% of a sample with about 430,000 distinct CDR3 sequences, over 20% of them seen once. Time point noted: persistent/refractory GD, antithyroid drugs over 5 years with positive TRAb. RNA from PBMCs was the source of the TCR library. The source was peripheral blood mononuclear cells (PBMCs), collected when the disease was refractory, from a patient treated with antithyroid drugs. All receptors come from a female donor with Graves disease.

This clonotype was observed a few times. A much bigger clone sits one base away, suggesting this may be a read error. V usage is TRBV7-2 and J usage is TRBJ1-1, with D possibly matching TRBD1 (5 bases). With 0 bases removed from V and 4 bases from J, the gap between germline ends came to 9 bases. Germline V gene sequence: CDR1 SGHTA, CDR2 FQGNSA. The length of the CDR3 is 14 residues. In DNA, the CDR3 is TGTGCCAGCAGCTTAGCGGGGGGACCCACTGAAGCTTTCTTT. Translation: CASSLAGGPTEAFF. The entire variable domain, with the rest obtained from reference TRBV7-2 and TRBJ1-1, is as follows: GAGVSQSPSNKVTEKGKDVELRCDPISGHTALYWYRQSLGQGLEFLIYFQGNSAPDKSGLPSDRFSAERTGGSVSTLTIQRTQQEDSAVYLCASSLAGGPTEAFFGQGTRLTVV.

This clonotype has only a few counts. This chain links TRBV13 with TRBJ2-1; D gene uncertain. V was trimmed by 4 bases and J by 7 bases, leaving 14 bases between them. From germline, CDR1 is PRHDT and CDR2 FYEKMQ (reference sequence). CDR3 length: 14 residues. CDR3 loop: CASSWNLVQNEQFF. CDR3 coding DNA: TGTGCCAGCAGCTGGAACCTAGTACAGAATGAGCAGTTCTTC.

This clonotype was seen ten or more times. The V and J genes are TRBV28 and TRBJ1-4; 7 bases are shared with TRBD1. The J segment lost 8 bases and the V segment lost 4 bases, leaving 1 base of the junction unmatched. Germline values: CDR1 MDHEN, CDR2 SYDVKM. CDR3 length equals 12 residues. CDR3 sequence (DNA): TGTGCCAGCAGTTACAGGGGCGAAAAACTGTTTTTT. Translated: CASSYRGEKLFF.

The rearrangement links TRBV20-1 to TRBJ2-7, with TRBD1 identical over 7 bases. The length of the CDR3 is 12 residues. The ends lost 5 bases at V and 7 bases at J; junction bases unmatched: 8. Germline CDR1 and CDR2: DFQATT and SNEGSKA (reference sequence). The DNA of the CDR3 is TGCAGTGCTGACAGGGTGTTAGGGGAGCAGTACTTC. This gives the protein CSADRVLGEQYF.

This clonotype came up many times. CDR3 residues: CASSLLPGMNTEAFF. The CDR3 nucleotides are TGCGCCAGCAGCTTGTTGCCAGGCATGAACACTGAAGCTTTCTTT. V is TRBV5-1 and J is TRBJ1-1; no firm D call. There are 15 residues in the CDR3. Trimming removed 1 base from V and 0 bases from J, with 10 bases in between. Germline-derived CDR1 and CDR2 are SGHRS and YFSETQ.

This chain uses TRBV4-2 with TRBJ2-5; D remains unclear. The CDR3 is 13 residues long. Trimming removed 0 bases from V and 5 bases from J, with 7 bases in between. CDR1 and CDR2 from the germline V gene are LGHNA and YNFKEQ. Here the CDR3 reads CASSQDRVETQYF. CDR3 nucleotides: TGTGCCAGCAGCCAAGATCGGGTTGAGACCCAGTACTTC.

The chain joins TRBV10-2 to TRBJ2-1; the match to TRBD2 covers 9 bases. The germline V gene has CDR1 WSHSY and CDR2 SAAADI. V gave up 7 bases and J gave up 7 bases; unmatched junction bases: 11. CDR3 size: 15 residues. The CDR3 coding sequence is TGCGCCAGCACGGGGAGCGGGAGGAAAAGTAATGAGCAGTTCTTC. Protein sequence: CASTGSGRKSNEQFF.

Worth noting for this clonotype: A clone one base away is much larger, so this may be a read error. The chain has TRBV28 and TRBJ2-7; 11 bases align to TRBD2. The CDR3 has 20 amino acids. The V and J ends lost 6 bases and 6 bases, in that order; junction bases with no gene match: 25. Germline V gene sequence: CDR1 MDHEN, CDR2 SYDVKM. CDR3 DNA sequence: TGTGCCAGCAGACCCATCCGAAAGGGGAGACTAGCGGGATGGCCCCCCGAGCAGTACTTC. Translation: CASRPIRKGRLAGWPPEQYF.

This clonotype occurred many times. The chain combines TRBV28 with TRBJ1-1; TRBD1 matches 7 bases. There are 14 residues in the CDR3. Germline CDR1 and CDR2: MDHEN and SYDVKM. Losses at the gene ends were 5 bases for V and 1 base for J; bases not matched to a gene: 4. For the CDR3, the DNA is TGTGCCAGCAGTGTATCAGGGGGGAACACTGAAGCTTTCTTT. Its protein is CASSVSGGNTEAFF.

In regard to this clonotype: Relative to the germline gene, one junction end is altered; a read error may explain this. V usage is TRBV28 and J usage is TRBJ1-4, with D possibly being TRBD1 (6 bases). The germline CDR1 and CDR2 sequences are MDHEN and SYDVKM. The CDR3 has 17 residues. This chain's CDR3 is CASSSIWGGRTNEKLFF. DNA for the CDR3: TGTGCCAGCAGTTCTATTTGGGGGGGCAGAACTAATGAGAAACTGTTTTTT.

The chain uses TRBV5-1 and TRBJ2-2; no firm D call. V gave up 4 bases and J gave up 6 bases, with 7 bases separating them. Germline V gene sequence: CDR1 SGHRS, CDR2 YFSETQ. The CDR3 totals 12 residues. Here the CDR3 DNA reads TGCGCCAGCAGCGAGATACCCGGGGAGCTGTTTTTT. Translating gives CASSEIPGELFF.

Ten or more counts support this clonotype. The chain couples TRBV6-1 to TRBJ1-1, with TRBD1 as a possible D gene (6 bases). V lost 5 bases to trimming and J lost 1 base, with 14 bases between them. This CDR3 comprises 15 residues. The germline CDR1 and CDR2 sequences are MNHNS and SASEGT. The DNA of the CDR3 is TGTGCCAGCAGTCTGGACAGCCAGGCGAACACTGAAGCTTTCTTT. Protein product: CASSLDSQANTEAFF.

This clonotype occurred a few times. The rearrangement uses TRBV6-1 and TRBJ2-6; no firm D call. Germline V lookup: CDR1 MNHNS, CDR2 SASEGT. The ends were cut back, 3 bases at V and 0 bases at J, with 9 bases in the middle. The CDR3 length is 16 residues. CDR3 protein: CASSDGRFSGANVLTF. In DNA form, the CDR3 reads TGTGCCAGCAGTGATGGCAGATTCTCTGGGGCCAACGTCCTGACTTTC.

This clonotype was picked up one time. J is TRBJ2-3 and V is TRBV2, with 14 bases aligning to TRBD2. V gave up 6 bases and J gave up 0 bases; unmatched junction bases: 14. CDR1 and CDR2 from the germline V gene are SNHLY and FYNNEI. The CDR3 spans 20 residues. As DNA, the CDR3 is TGTGCCAGCAGAGGGCCGGGACTAGCGGGAGAGGGTCGGAGCACAGATACGCAGTATTTT. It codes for CASRGPGLAGEGRSTDTQYF.

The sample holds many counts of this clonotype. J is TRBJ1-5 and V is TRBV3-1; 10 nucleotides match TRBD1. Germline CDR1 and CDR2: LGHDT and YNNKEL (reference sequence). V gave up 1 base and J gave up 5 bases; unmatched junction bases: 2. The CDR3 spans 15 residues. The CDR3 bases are TGTGCCAGCAGCCAAGGACAGGGGGCTTATCAGCCCCAGCATTTT. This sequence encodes CASSQGQGAYQPQHF. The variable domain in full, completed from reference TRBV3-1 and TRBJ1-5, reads DTAVSQTPKYLVTQMGNDKSIKCEQNLGHDTMYWYKQDSKKFLKIMFSYNNKELIINETVPNRFSPKSPDKAHLNLHINSLELGDSAVYFCASSQGQGAYQPQHFGDGTRLSIL.